The present entry profiles one T cell receptor (beta chain) with its context. Germline CDR1 is SGHAT and CDR2 is FQNNGV. Losses at the gene ends were 4 bases for V and 5 bases for J; bases not matched to a gene: 13. This CDR3 has 16 amino acids. Original processing notes: Estimated nucleated cell counts came from reference gene primer amplification. TCRdb's copy holds only in-frame clones and misses some; the assay was immunoSEQ multiplex PCR. That table furnishes V, J and clone size, whereas the DNA furnished D and trimming. The sample includes around 190,000 clones, 70% to 85% seen only once; the top ten take less than 15%. The data stem from a study of blood T cell repertoires in COVID-19. At the level of the study: Samples taken during acute and convalescent COVID-19 were collected in the United States, Italy and Spain. The analysed material was cDNA or gDNA that came from T cells, B-cell-depleted T cells, or PBMCs.

This sequence originates from a human donor in a cohort sampled during active COVID-19. The gene calls are TRBV11-2 and TRBJ2-5; 7 nucleotides match TRBD1. The sample was peripheral blood. The CDR3 region has the DNA TGTGCCAGCAGCTCCGATGAACAGGGGTGGCGGGAGACCCAGTACTTC. Translation: CASSSDEQGWRETQYF.